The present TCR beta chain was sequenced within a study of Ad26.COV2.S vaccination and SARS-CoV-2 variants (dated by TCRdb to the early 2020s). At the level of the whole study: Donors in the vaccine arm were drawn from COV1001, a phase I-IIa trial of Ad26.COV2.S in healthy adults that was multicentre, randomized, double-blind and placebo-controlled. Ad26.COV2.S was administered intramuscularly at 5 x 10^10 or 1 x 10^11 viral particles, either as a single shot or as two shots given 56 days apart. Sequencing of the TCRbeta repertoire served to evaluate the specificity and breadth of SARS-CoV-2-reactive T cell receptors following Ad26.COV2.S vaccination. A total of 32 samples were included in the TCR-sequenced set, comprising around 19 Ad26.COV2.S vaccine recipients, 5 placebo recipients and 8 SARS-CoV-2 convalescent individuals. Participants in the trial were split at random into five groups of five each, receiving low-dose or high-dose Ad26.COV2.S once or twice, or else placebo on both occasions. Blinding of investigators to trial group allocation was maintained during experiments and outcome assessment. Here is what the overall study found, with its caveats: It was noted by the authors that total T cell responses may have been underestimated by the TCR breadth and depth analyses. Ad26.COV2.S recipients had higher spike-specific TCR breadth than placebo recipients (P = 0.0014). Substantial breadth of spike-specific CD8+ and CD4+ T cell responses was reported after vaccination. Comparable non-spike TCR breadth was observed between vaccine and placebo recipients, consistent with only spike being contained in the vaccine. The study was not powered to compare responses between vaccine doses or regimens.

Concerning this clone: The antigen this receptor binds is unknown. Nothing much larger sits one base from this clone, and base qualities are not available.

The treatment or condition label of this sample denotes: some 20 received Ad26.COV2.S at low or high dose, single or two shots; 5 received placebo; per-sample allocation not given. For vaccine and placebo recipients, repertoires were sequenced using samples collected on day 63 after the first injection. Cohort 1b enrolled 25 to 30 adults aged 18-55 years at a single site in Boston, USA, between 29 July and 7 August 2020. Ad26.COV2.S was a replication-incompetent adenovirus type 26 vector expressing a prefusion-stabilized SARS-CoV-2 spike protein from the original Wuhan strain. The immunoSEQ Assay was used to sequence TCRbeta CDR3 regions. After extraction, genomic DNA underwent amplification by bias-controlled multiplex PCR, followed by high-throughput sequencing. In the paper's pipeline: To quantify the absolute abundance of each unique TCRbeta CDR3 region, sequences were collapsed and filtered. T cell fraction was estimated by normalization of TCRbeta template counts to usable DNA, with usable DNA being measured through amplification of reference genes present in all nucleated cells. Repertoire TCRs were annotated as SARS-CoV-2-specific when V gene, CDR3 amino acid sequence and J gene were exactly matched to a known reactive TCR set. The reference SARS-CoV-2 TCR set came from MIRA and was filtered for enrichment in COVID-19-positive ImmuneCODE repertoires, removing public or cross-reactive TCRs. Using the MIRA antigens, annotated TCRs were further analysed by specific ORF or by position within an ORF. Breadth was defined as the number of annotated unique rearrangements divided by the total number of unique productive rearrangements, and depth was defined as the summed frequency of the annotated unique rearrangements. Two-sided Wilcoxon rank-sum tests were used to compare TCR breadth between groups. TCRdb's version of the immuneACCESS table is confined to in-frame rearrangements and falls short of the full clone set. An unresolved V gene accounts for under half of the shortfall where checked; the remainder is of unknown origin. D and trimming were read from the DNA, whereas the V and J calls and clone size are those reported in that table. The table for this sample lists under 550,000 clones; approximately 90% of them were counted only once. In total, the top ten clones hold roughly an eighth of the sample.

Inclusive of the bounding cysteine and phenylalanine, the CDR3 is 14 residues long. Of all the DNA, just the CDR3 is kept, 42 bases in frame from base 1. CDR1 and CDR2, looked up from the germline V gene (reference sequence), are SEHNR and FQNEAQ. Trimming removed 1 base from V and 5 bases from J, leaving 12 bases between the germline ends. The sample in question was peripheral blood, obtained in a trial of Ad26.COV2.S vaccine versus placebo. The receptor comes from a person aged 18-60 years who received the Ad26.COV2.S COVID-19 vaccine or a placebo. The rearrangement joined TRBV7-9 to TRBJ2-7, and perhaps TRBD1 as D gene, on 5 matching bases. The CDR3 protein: CASSLDQGNDEQYF. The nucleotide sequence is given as TGTGCCAGCAGCTTAGACCAGGGAAATGACGAGCAGTACTTC.